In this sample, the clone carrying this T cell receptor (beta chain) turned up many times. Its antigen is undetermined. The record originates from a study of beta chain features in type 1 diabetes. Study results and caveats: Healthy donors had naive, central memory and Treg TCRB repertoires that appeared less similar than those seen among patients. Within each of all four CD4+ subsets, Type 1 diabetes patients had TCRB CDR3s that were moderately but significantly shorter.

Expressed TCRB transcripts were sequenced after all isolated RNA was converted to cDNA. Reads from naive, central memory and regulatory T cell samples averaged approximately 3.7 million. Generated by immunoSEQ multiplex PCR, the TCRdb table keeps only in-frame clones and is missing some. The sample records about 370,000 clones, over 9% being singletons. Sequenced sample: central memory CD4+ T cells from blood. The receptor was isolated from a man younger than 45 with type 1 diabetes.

The chain's CDR3 is CASTRAGSNEKLFF. CDR3 bases: TGTGCCAGCACCCGGGCAGGGTCTAATGAAAAACTGTTTTTT. V and J are TRBV7-9 and TRBJ1-4; weak D call: TRBD1 (5 bases). The CDR3 is made up of 14 amino acids. Germline V gene data show CDR1 as SEHNR and CDR2 as FQNEAQ (reference sequence). The V end lost 7 bases, the J end lost 3 bases, and 12 bases lay between the germline ends.